This TCR beta chain derives from a study of preoperative IRX-2 immunotherapy in early breast cancer. The CDR3 extends over 15 amino acids. Germline V gene sequence: CDR1 MNHEY, CDR2 SMNVEV (reference sequence). V lost 1 base to trimming and J lost 10 bases; unmatched junction nucleotides: 6. This clone has a single count. Profiled with immunoSEQ multiplex PCR; TCRdb holds only in-frame clones, not every one. The profile shows under 45,000 clones, about 95% of them singletons. Treatment specified: preoperative locoregional IRX-2 cytokine immunotherapy. Samples came from a phase Ib trial of preoperative locoregional IRX-2 cytokine immunotherapy.

The chain is built from TRBV27 and TRBJ2-1, with 11 bases identical to TRBD2. The input for sequencing was tumor tissue, taken after IRX-2 immunotherapy. The receptor's source is a human donor with breast cancer. The CDR3 loop is CASSLLTSGKYEQFF. CDR3 in DNA: TGTGCCAGCAGTTTATTGACTAGCGGGAAGTACGAGCAGTTCTTC.